This TCR beta chain comes out of a study of OX40 agonist ivuxolimab in advanced cancers. Measured with immunoSEQ multiplex PCR; TCRdb has only the in-frame clones, and not every one. Found here are tens of thousands of clones, about 93% of them singletons; the top ten hold over 0.7%. V was trimmed by 5 bases and J by 4 bases, leaving 9 bases between them. Germline V gene data show CDR1 as LNHDA and CDR2 as SQIVND (reference sequence). This CDR3 region has 13 residues. The V gene is TRBV19, the J gene TRBJ2-1; weak D call: TRBD1 (6 bases). The receptor comes from an adult with an advanced solid tumor such as melanoma, head and neck, liver or kidney cancer. The sample in question was CD4+ or CD8+ T cells sorted from blood, obtained in a trial of the OX40 agonist ivuxolimab. The CDR3 here is CASSPRGYNEQFF. The DNA of the CDR3 is TGTGCCAGTAGTCCAAGGGGGTACAATGAGCAGTTCTTC.